A single sample is the source of the 19 T cell receptor beta chains below, sequenced in a study of T cell changes during pregnancy in multiple sclerosis. Data came from immunoSEQ multiplex PCR; TCRdb stores just in-frame clones and leaves some out. The table has more than 35,000 clones, around 93% seen once; the top ten hold less than 0.5%. Sequences were derived from CD4+ T cells from peripheral blood mononuclear cells, sampled in the third trimester of pregnancy. The origin of the receptors is a female donor in good health, enrolled as a control in a pregnancy study.

V usage is TRBV6-5 and J usage is TRBJ2-1; 8 bases align to TRBD2. CDR1 is MNHEY and CDR2 is SVGAGI in the germline V gene. With V trimmed by 4 bases and J by 0 bases, 5 bases remained unmatched. The CDR3 covers 16 residues. The CDR3 coding sequence is TGTGCCAGCAGTTCAATAGCGGGGAGCTCCTACAATGAGCAGTTCTTC. This translates into CASSSIAGSSYNEQFF.

The rearrangement links TRBV9 to TRBJ1-1; D call uncertain. The V end was cut by 2 bases, the J end by 2 bases, with 10 bases between. Germline V CDR1 and CDR2: SGDLS, YYNGEE. This CDR3 has 14 amino acids. DNA of the CDR3: TGTGCCAGCAGCGTCGACACCTTTAACACTGAAGCTTTCTTT. Amino acid sequence: CASSVDTFNTEAFF.

This clone appeared once. CDR3 sequence (DNA): TGTGCCAGCAGCTTTGGTCGGACAGCAGAAGAGACCCAGTACTTC. This codes for CASSFGRTAEETQYF. The chain couples TRBV7-2 to TRBJ2-5, with D possibly being TRBD1 (6 bases). With 3 bases removed from V and 3 bases from J, the gap between germline ends came to 14 bases. The CDR3 runs 15 residues. Germline values: CDR1 SGHTA, CDR2 FQGNSA.

This clone was counted a few times. This chain uses TRBV6-1 with TRBJ2-1; no reliable D call. Germline V gene sequence: CDR1 MNHNS, CDR2 SASEGT. The CDR3 is 13 amino acids. Deletions cut 3 bases from V and 0 bases from J, with 3 bases between. The CDR3 DNA follows: TGTGCCAGCAGTGACAGCTCCTACAATGAGCAGTTCTTC. This gives the protein CASSDSSYNEQFF.

The CDR3 DNA reads as TGCGCCAGCAGCTTGGTGGGCCCGGGTTTAGCTCAGGGGGGAGAGACCCAGTACTTC. Translating it yields CASSLVGPGLAQGGETQYF. V and J are TRBV5-1 and TRBJ2-5, with D perhaps TRBD1 (7 bases). This CDR3 has 19 residues. V was clipped by 0 bases and J by 4 bases, with 25 bases between them. Germline CDR1 is SGHRS and CDR2 is YFSETQ.

The V call is TRBV29-1, the J call TRBJ2-3, with 8 bases aligning to TRBD1. The length of the CDR3 is 13 residues. The junction had 4 bases not matched to a gene; V was cut back by 2 bases and J by 6 bases. In germline, CDR1 is SQVTM, CDR2 ANQGSEA. CDR3 region: CSVERTGGDTQYF. The CDR3 DNA follows: TGCAGCGTTGAACGCACAGGGGGGGATACGCAGTATTTT.

The rearrangement links TRBV5-1 to TRBJ2-1; 15 positions match TRBD2. Germline-derived CDR1 and CDR2 are SGHRS and YFSETQ. This CDR3 is 16 amino acids long. V lost 4 bases to trimming and J lost 8 bases; unmatched junction nucleotides: 7. The CDR3 DNA follows: TGCGCCAGCAGCCTCGGGACTAGCGGGGGGAGCGATGAGCAGTTCTTC. Residues: CASSLGTSGGSDEQFF.

This clone was counted between two and nine times. This chain uses TRBV7-6 with TRBJ2-1; D is uncertain. CDR1 is SGHVS and CDR2 is FNYEAQ in the germline V gene. V was clipped by 1 base and J by 3 bases, with 4 bases between them. CDR3 length: 13 residues. The CDR3 spells CASSLDIYNEQFF. CDR3 coding DNA: TGTGCCAGCAGCTTAGACATCTACAATGAGCAGTTCTTC.

This clone was detected only once. The chain has TRBV19 and TRBJ1-3, with D possibly matching TRBD1 (5 bases). The V and J ends lost 4 bases and 0 bases respectively, with 13 bases between them. The CDR3 is 16 amino acids. The germline CDR1 and CDR2 sequences are LNHDA and SQIVND (reference sequence). In DNA, the CDR3 is TGTGCCAGTAGTACCCACGGGGGAGGCTCTGGAAACACCATATATTTT. It codes for CASSTHGGGSGNTIYF.

This chain links TRBV18 with TRBJ2-3; 10 bases agree with TRBD2. Per the germline V gene, CDR1 is KGHSH and CDR2 is LQKENI. The CDR3 sequence is 15 residues long. With 3 bases clipped from V and 4 bases from J, the junction kept 4 bases outside the gene matches. The CDR3 is CASSPPLAGADTQYF. The DNA for the CDR3 is TGTGCCAGCTCACCCCCTCTAGCGGGGGCAGATACGCAGTATTTT.

The sample holds one count of this clone. V is TRBV5-6 and J is TRBJ2-5; weak D call: TRBD2 (5 bases). The CDR3 is made up of 14 amino acids. Trimming pared 0 bases from V and 4 bases from J, leaving 10 bases between. Germline assignment: CDR1 SGHDT and CDR2 YYEEEE. CDR3 amino acids: CASSLASGGETQYF. Written as DNA, the CDR3 is TGTGCCAGCAGCTTGGCGTCAGGAGGAGAGACCCAGTACTTC.

The rearrangement joins TRBV9 to TRBJ1-4, with D perhaps matching TRBD1 (5 bases). Trimming left V 9 bases short and J 7 bases short, with 22 bases between. CDR1 is SGDLS, CDR2 YYNGEE, per germline. CDR3 length: 15 residues. CDR3 amino acids: CAIPPWAGWGEKLFF. In DNA form, the CDR3 reads TGTGCCATCCCCCCCTGGGCAGGGTGGGGTGAAAAACTGTTTTTT. Using reference TRBV9 and TRBJ1-4 for the parts outside the CDR3, the full variable domain is DSGVTQTPKHLITATGQRVTLRCSPRSGDLSVYWYQQSLDQGLQFLIQYYNGEERAKGNILERFSAQQFPDLHSELNLSSLELGDSALYFCAIPPWAGWGEKLFFGSGTQLSVL.

This chain's CDR3 is CASRSPTSGLGAQYF. In DNA, the CDR3 is TGTGCCAGCAGATCCCCGACTAGCGGGCTAGGGGCCCAGTACTTC. The V call is TRBV28, the J call TRBJ2-5; 10 bases line up with TRBD2. The CDR3 has 15 amino acids. V was clipped by 6 bases and J by 9 bases; unmatched bases: 13. Germline CDR1 and CDR2: MDHEN and SYDVKM.

CDR3 sequence (DNA): TGCAGCGGCAACCGGGAACCCTACGAGCAGTACTTC. The encoded protein is CSGNREPYEQYF. The chain couples TRBV29-1 to TRBJ2-7; weak D call: TRBD2 (5 bases). V was pared by 7 bases and J by 2 bases, with 12 bases between. The CDR3 length is 12 residues. Per germline, CDR1 SQVTM and CDR2 ANQGSEA.

This rearrangement joins TRBV7-3 to TRBJ2-2, with D possibly TRBD2 on 5 matching bases. The CDR3 loop spans 13 amino acids. Germline V gives CDR1 SGHTA, CDR2 FQGTGA. V was pared by 0 bases and J by 7 bases, with 6 bases between. The CDR3 sequence: CASSLTGVGELFF. The CDR3 coding sequence is TGTGCCAGCAGCTTAACCGGGGTCGGGGAGCTGTTTTTT.

This clone was picked up a small number of times. This sequence joins TRBV7-3 and TRBJ2-2; D not certain. Trimming took off 2 bases at V and 1 base at J, with 5 bases between the two ends. The CDR3 runs 14 residues. CDR1 is SGHTA, CDR2 FQGTGA, per germline. CDR3 DNA: TGTGCCAGCAGCTTACATAGGAACACCGGGGAGCTGTTTTTT. The encoded protein is CASSLHRNTGELFF.

CDR3 nucleotides: TGTGCCAGCAGCCTTACGACAGGCTGGAGGAACACTGAAGCTTTCTTT. The encoded protein is CASSLTTGWRNTEAFF. The rearrangement uses TRBV25-1 and TRBJ1-1, with a possible D match to TRBD1 (6 bases). CDR1 MGHDK and CDR2 SYGVNS come from the germline V gene. CDR3 length: 16 residues. The V and J ends lost 6 bases and 1 base respectively, with 18 bases between them.

The chain couples TRBV5-1 to TRBJ1-1; 7 bases are shared with TRBD1. Per germline, CDR1 SGHRS and CDR2 YFSETQ. CDR3 length: 15 residues. Trimming cost V 0 bases and J 2 bases; bases outside gene matches: 4. Here the CDR3 reads CASSLVGQTNTEAFF. As DNA, the CDR3 is TGCGCCAGCAGCTTGGTGGGACAGACAAACACTGAAGCTTTCTTT.

The V and J genes are TRBV27 and TRBJ1-1; TRBD1 is a possible D gene (5 bases). The germline CDR1 and CDR2 sequences are MNHEY and SMNVEV (reference sequence). Trimming pared 6 bases from V and 1 base from J, leaving 6 bases between. This CDR3 has 12 amino acids. The CDR3 sequence: CASRGQNTEAFF. The CDR3 DNA reads TGTGCCAGCAGAGGACAGAACACTGAAGCTTTCTTT.